This TCR beta chain is drawn from a study of blood T cell repertoires in COVID-19. Study summary: T cells, B-cell-depleted T cells, or PBMCs provided the cDNA or gDNA that served as material.

V shed 0 bases and J shed 3 bases, with 10 bases lying between them. There are 14 residues in the CDR3. Germline V lookup: CDR1 SGHNT, CDR2 YYREEE (reference sequence). Using immunoSEQ multiplex PCR, the repertoire was profiled, and TCRdb retains in-frame clones only, with some absent. The sample holds hundreds of thousands of clones, 86% seen once. Sequenced: peripheral blood. This rearrangement joins TRBV5-4 to TRBJ2-7; D might be TRBD1 (6 bases). This clonotype was obtained from a woman aged 45-60 years with acute or convalescent COVID-19. This CDR3 is CASSLGDIGYEQYF. The CDR3 coding sequence is TGTGCCAGCAGCTTGGGGGACATCGGCTACGAGCAGTACTTC.